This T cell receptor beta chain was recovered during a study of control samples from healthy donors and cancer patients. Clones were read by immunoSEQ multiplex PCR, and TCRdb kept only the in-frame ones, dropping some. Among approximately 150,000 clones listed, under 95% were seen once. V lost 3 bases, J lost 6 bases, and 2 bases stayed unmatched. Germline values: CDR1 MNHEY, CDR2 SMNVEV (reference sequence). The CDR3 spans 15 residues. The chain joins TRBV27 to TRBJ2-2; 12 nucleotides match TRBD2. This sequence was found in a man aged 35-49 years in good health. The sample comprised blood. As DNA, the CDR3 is TGTGCCAGCAGTTTTTCTAGCGGGAGGGCCGGGGAGCTGTTTTTT. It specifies CASSFSSGRAGELFF.